One and the same sample provided the 30 T cell receptor beta chains below, sequenced in a study of tumor and adjacent non-tumor tissue in lung cancer. The template was RNA from unsorted bulk tissue. Distant lung tissue was collected more than 3 cm away from the tumor edge. The library came from three nested PCR rounds adapted from ARM-PCR protocols. MiXCR, run by TCRdb on the multiplex PCR reads, gives a single entry per CDR3 protein. This sample has more than 75,000 distinct CDR3 sequences, with 75% to 85% found just once. The sequencing sample was made of distant non-tumor lung tissue. The receptors were sampled from a man in his sixties with small cell lung cancer.

This chain joins TRBV4-1 and TRBJ2-7; the D is unclear. Looked up from germline, CDR1 is MGHRA and CDR2 is YSYEKL. The CDR3 spans 14 residues. As DNA, the CDR3 is TGCTCCACCAGCCTGGCGGAGAGCTTCTACGAGCAGTACTTC. It is translated as CSTSLAESFYEQYF.

This sequence joins TRBV5-4 and TRBJ2-1, with D uncertain. Trimming took off 0 bases at V and 12 bases at J, with 22 bases between the two ends. The germline gives CDR1 SGHNT, CDR2 YYREEE (reference sequence). The CDR3 length is 16 residues. This CDR3 reads CASSLAGGLAWVRQFF. The DNA of the CDR3 is TGTGCCAGCAGCTTGGCCGGTGGCTTGGCCTGGGTACGGCAGTTCTTC.

V and J are TRBV20-1 and TRBJ2-1; TRBD2 agrees at 7 bases. The CDR3 contains 15 residues. The germline V gene has CDR1 DFQATT and CDR2 SNEGSKA (reference sequence). V lost 1 base to trimming and J lost 1 base; unmatched junction nucleotides: 4. The chain's CDR3 is CSARGTGGSYNEQFF. CDR3 DNA sequence: TGCAGTGCTAGAGGAACGGGAGGATCCTACAATGAGCAGTTCTTC.

In the case of this clonotype: Being one base from a much bigger clone, this may be a read error. The CDR3 DNA reads TGCGCCAGCATTGGGATTGGCGGGCTGTACAATGAGCAGTCCTTC. Protein sequence: CASIGIGGLYNEQSF. V is TRBV10-2 and J is TRBJ2-1; possibly TRBD2 for D (5 bases). The germline CDR1 and CDR2 sequences are WSHSY and SAAADI. CDR3 length: 15 amino acids.

The V and J genes are TRBV6-5 and TRBJ2-3; D call uncertain. The tail of the sequence fits TRBJ1-5 better, so the J call may be wrong. In germline, CDR1 is MNHEY, CDR2 SVGAGI. The CDR3 runs to 18 residues. The CDR3 protein is CASNSSGRASPSTDMQHF. In DNA, the CDR3 is TGTGCCAGCAATTCAAGCGGGAGGGCTTCCCCTAGCACAGATATGCAGCATTTT.

This chain connects TRBV28 to TRBJ1-5; D might be TRBD1 (5 bases). The CDR3 consists of 15 residues. Germline CDR1 MDHEN, CDR2 SYDVKM. The germline V and J ends were trimmed by 5 bases and 7 bases, with 18 bases remaining between them. In nucleotides, the CDR3 is TGTGCCAGCAGTGAGACGCTAGGGGAGGGACAGCCCCAGCATTTT. Residues: CASSETLGEGQPQHF.

The chain employs TRBV6-5 and TRBJ2-7; 7 nucleotides agree with TRBD1. The CDR3 is made up of 13 amino acids. Germline trimming cut 6 bases from V and 12 bases from J; bases unmatched to any gene: 14. Germline assignment: CDR1 MNHEY and CDR2 SVGAGI. Written as DNA, the CDR3 is TGTGCCAGCAGCTACAAGAACCAGGGGGAAGTGTACGTC. It codes for CASSYKNQGEVYV.

On this clonotype itself: One end of the junction varies from germline; a read error may be responsible. This rearrangement joins TRBV11-2 to TRBJ2-1, with D uncertain. CDR1 is SGHAT, CDR2 FQNNGV, per germline. This CDR3 contains 17 residues. For the CDR3, the DNA is TGTGGCAGCAGATTAGTGCCAGCCCAGAGCTCCTACAATGAGCAGTTCTTC. Its translation is CGSRLVPAQSSYNEQFF.

For this clonotype: A read error is likely, as this CDR3 ends without the conserved phenylalanine or tryptophan. The chain recombines TRBV6-6 with TRBJ2-7, with D possibly matching TRBD2 (6 bases). The CDR3 is 14 amino acids. Germline lookup yields CDR1 MNHNY and CDR2 SVGAGI (reference sequence). Here the CDR3 DNA reads TGTCCCAGCAGTTCGCCTGGGACTGACTACGAGCAGTACATC. Encoded protein: CPSSSPGTDYEQYI.

Regarding this clonotype: An end of the junction does not agree with germline; a read error may underlie this. The CDR3 sequence: CAGSSYHMARNAEAFF. CDR3 DNA sequence: TGTGCCGGCAGCTCATACCATATGGCAAGGAACGCTGAAGCTTTCTTT. This sequence joins TRBV11-2 and TRBJ1-1; D remains ambiguous. CDR3 length: 16 amino acids. Germline V gene lookup returns CDR1 SGHAT and CDR2 FQNNGV.

On this clonotype: It is likely a read error, because the conserved phenylalanine at the end of the CDR3 is missing. This chain uses TRBV5-4 with TRBJ2-1; no clear D gene. V was cut by 0 bases and J by 3 bases, with 16 bases left in between. CDR1 is SGHNT and CDR2 is YYREEE in the germline V gene (reference sequence). The CDR3 extends over 17 amino acids. CDR3 in DNA: TGTGCCAGCAGCTTGGATCAGGTGACCCAGTACTACAATGAGCAGTTCTTG. Protein: CASSLDQVTQYYNEQFL.

Regarding this clonotype: A much larger clone sits a single nucleotide away, making a read error possible. The CDR3 ends on some other residue instead of the conserved phenylalanine or tryptophan, so this is likely a read error. This chain links TRBV28 with TRBJ2-5, with D perhaps TRBD2 (5 bases). CDR3 length: 13 amino acids. Germline V CDR1 and CDR2: MDHEN, SYDVKM. The ends were cut back, 8 bases at V and 9 bases at J, with 19 bases in the middle. The CDR3 here is CASLGVGSMAQYI. CDR3 sequence (DNA): TGTGCCAGCCTCGGGGTGGGGTCCATGGCCCAGTACATC.

Comment on this clonotype: Its ends do not fully match the called genes, so a read error is possible. This sequence joins TRBV30 and TRBJ2-1, with D unresolved. Germline CDR1 and CDR2: GTSNPN and SVGIG (reference sequence). The CDR3 loop spans 12 amino acids. CDR3 sequence (DNA): TGTGCCTGGTCTCCAAGTTACAATGAGCTGTCCTTC. Protein: CAWSPSYNELSF.

About this clonotype: The junction differs from germline at one of its ends, possibly a read error. The chain couples TRBV10-3 to TRBJ1-5; no reliable D call. The CDR3 has 13 residues. Germline V gene data show CDR1 as ENHRY and CDR2 as SYGVKD. CDR3: CAVSESVNQPQHF. CDR3 nucleotide sequence: TGTGCCGTCAGTGAGTCGGTGAATCAGCCCCAGCATTTT.

Regarding this clonotype: No conserved phenylalanine or tryptophan is present at the end of the CDR3, so a read error is the likely explanation. The CDR3 nucleotides are TGTGCCATCAGTGGAACAGGGGGCCAGTCGGACGAGCAGTACCTC. It is translated as CAISGTGGQSDEQYL. This chain joins TRBV10-3 and TRBJ2-7, with 9 bases matching TRBD1. From germline, CDR1 is ENHRY and CDR2 SYGVKD. The CDR3 length is 15 residues. The ends lost 4 bases at V and 5 bases at J; junction bases unmatched: 9.

This clonotype was recorded at least ten times. V is TRBV30 and J is TRBJ2-2; D gene unclear. There are 14 residues in the CDR3. Germline V CDR1 and CDR2: GTSNPN, SVGIG (reference sequence). V lost 0 bases and J lost 3, with 8 bases in between. The chain's CDR3 is CAWSVLADTGELFF. DNA of the CDR3: TGTGCCTGGAGTGTACTGGCGGACACCGGGGAGCTGTTTTTT.

As concerns this clonotype: A much bigger clone sits one base away, suggesting this may be a read error. The V and J genes are TRBV6-1 and TRBJ1-3, with D unclear. The CDR3 has 17 amino acids. Germline CDR1 and CDR2: MNHNS and SASEGT. V was clipped by 6 bases and J by 4 bases, with 22 bases between them. The CDR3 region is CASRGTGGSTSGNTIYF. CDR3 coding DNA: TGTGCCAGCAGGGGTACGGGAGGGTCTACGTCAGGAAACACCATATATTTT.

This rearrangement joins TRBV6-2 or TRBV6-3 to TRBJ2-1; 14 nucleotides line up with TRBD2. Germline CDR1 reads MNHEY; CDR2 reads SVGEGT. The V and J ends lost 6 bases and 8 bases, in that order; junction bases with no gene match: 15. The CDR3 spans 18 residues. CDR3 in amino acids: CASRRTGTSGRRWYEQFF. In nucleotides, the CDR3 is TGTGCCAGCAGACGGACCGGGACTAGCGGGAGAAGGTGGTATGAGCAGTTCTTC.

As regards this clonotype: A junction boundary mismatches the germline segment, possibly from a read error. The chain uses TRBV6-6 and TRBJ2-1; 10 bases map to TRBD2. The CDR3 has 15 amino acids. Looked up from germline, CDR1 is MNHNY and CDR2 is SVGAGI (reference sequence). DNA of the CDR3: TGTGCCAATTGGGGATTAGCGGGAGGTGGCAATGGGCAGTTCTTC. Translating gives CANWGLAGGGNGQFF.

Of note for this clonotype: Relative to the germline gene, one junction end is altered; a read error may explain this. This sequence joins TRBV5-5 and TRBJ2-3; D is perhaps TRBD2 (5 bases). The germline V gene encodes CDR1 SGHKS and CDR2 YYEKEE (reference sequence). The CDR3 length is 13 residues. CDR3 in amino acids: CASIGEIPDMQYF. The CDR3 DNA reads TGTGCCAGTATCGGGGAAATCCCAGATATGCAGTATTTT. Using reference TRBV5-5 and TRBJ2-3 for the parts outside the CDR3, the full variable domain is DAGVTQSPTHLIKTRGQQVTLRCSPISGHKSVSWYQQVLGQGPQFIFQYYEKEERGRGNFPDRFSARQFPNYSSELNVNALLLGDSALYLCASIGEIPDMQYFGPGTRLTVL.

Comment on this clonotype: The CDR3 does not end in the conserved phenylalanine or tryptophan, so this is likely a read error. The CDR3 DNA is TGTGCCAGCAATCCGGGACTAGCGGGAGACTACGAGCAGTACTCC. Its translation is CASNPGLAGDYEQYS. The chain recombines TRBV12-3 or TRBV12-4 with TRBJ2-7; 14 nucleotides align to TRBD2. Germline trimming cut 7 bases from V and 3 bases from J; bases unmatched to any gene: 5. The CDR3 totals 15 residues.

This clonotype was picked up one time. This chain joins TRBV6-5 and TRBJ2-2, with TRBD1 as a possible D gene (6 bases). CDR3 length: 14 residues. CDR1 is MNHEY and CDR2 is SVGAGI in the germline V gene. Trimming removed 9 bases from V and 1 base from J, with 12 bases in between. CDR3 region: CASIVTGNTGELFF. The CDR3 DNA sequence: TGTGCCAGTATAGTGACAGGGAACACCGGGGAGCTGTTTTTT.

About this clonotype: An end of the junction differs from the germline gene, which may be a read error. The chain couples TRBV4-2 to TRBJ2-3; TRBD2 is a possible D gene (5 bases). The CDR3 covers 14 residues. CDR1 is LGHNA and CDR2 is YNFKEQ in the germline V gene. The chain's CDR3 is CASRKAERTDTHYF. CDR3 DNA: TGTGCCAGCAGAAAGGCCGAGAGGACTGATACGCATTATTTT.

Comments on this clonotype: Since a much larger clone is just one base distant, this may be a read error. This rearrangement joins TRBV5-1 to TRBJ2-7, with D maybe TRBD1 (6 bases). The CDR3 consists of 13 residues. Germline CDR1 reads SGHRS; CDR2 reads YFSETQ. Trimming took off 7 bases at V and 3 bases at J, with 14 bases between the two ends. CDR3: CASRYGQNYEQYF. CDR3 nucleotide sequence: TGCGCCAGCCGCTACGGACAGAACTACGAGCAGTACTTC.

Worth noting for this clonotype: A much larger clone lies a single base off, so this may be a read error. The chain carries TRBV20-1 and TRBJ1-5; possible D gene TRBD1, 6 bases. The CDR3 has 13 amino acids. From germline, CDR1 is DFQATT and CDR2 SNEGSKA (reference sequence). The CDR3 sequence: CSTVSGDNQSQHF. CDR3 DNA: TGCAGTACCGTCTCAGGGGACAATCAGTCCCAGCATTTT.

A note on this clonotype: This CDR3 fails to terminate in the conserved phenylalanine or tryptophan, so it likely reflects a read error. The gene calls are TRBV6-1 and TRBJ2-2, with 11 bases fitting TRBD2. CDR1 and CDR2 from the germline V gene are MNHNS and SASEGT. CDR3 length: 18 amino acids. The CDR3 protein is CASSYSAGTSGPGGELFI. In nucleotides, the CDR3 is TGTGCTAGCAGTTATTCCGCCGGGACTAGCGGCCCGGGCGGGGAGCTGTTTATT.

In the case of this clonotype: A much larger clone sits a single nucleotide away, making a read error possible. This chain uses TRBV24-1 with TRBJ2-2; D is undetermined. V was trimmed by 3 bases and J by 12 bases, leaving 16 bases between them. The CDR3 extends over 14 amino acids. Germline V lookup: CDR1 KGHDR, CDR2 SFDVKD. CDR3 residues: CATSDAETGRQLFF. The DNA for the CDR3 is TGTGCCACCAGTGATGCGGAAACCGGACGGCAGCTGTTTTTT.

CDR3 region: CASSQAQHGGRTDTQYF. Here the CDR3 DNA reads TGTGCCAGCAGCCAAGCTCAACACGGTGGGCGGACAGATACGCAGTATTTT. The chain is built from TRBV4-2 and TRBJ2-3; D is ambiguous. This CDR3 contains 17 residues. CDR1 and CDR2 (germline): LGHNA, YNFKEQ. V gave up 1 base and J gave up 3 bases, with 17 bases separating them.

Of note for this clonotype: As the CDR3 is not closed by the conserved phenylalanine or tryptophan, this likely results from a read error. The genes are TRBV4-1 and TRBJ2-5; TRBD2 agrees at 11 bases. Germline-derived CDR1 and CDR2 are MGHRA and YSYEKL. This CDR3 is built from 15 residues. J gave up 2 bases and V 1 base, and 0 bases lay outside the gene matches. CDR3 bases: TGCGCCAGCAGCCAAGGGACTAGCGGGCAAGAGACCCAGTACGCC. It codes for CASSQGTSGQETQYA.

The V and J genes are TRBV4-1 and TRBJ1-5; D not certain. The CDR3 extends over 15 amino acids. V lost 0 bases, J lost 13 bases, and 19 bases lay in between. The germline V gene has CDR1 MGHRA and CDR2 YSYEKL. The CDR3 reads CASSQDVRPTQSQHF. In DNA form, the CDR3 reads TGCGCCAGCAGCCAAGATGTCAGGCCTACTCAGTCTCAGCATTTT.